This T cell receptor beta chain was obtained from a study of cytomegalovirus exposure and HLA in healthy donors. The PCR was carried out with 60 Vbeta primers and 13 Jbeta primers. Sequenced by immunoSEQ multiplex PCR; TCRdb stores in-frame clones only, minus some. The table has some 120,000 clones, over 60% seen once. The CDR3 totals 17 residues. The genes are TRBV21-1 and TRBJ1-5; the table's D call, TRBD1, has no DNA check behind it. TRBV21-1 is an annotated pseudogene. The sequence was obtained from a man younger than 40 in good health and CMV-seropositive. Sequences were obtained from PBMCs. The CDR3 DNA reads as TGTGCCAGCAGCACATCCGGGACAGGCGAATTGAATCAGCCCCAGCATTTT. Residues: CASSTSGTGELNQPQHF.